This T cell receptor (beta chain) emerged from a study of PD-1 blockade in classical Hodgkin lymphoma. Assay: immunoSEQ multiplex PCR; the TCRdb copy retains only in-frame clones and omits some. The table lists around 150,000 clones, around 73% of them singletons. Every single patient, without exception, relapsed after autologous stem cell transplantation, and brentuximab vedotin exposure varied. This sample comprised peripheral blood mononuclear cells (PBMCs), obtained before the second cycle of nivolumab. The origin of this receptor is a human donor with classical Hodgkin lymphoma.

The CDR3: CASSPNSGAAGANVLTF. For the CDR3, the DNA is TGTGCCAGCTCCCCAAACTCGGGGGCTGCTGGGGCCAACGTCCTGACTTTC. The chain employs TRBV18 and TRBJ2-6; D possibly uses TRBD1 or TRBD2 (6 bases each). The CDR3 runs 17 residues. CDR1 is KGHSH and CDR2 is LQKENI in the germline V gene. V was cut by 6 bases and J by 2 bases, with 17 bases left in between.